This T cell receptor beta chain comes out of a study of blood T cell repertoires in COVID-19. In the original processing: Quantification of nucleated cells was approximated via reference gene primer amplification. Clones were read by immunoSEQ multiplex PCR, and TCRdb kept only the in-frame ones, dropping some. D and trimming come from the DNA, and the V and J calls and clone size come from that table. The sample lists around 250,000 clones, 90% to 95% seen once, with 0.95% to 1.5% in the top ten. The CDR3 extends over 16 amino acids. The germline CDR1 and CDR2 sequences are SGHTA and FQGNSA. V lost 4 bases and J lost 7; bases outside the gene matches: 14. This clone has just a few counts. Participants' reported clinical history set cohort assignment.

The clonotype originates from a human donor in a cohort exposed to, infected with or recovered from COVID-19 (not recorded which). The donor label of this sample is uncertain. Material: PBMCs or T cells enriched from blood (not recorded which). V and J are TRBV7-2 and TRBJ2-3; 7 positions match TRBD1. CDR3 bases: TGTGCCAGCAGCTCTTTCCCGAGGGGACAGCCCAATACGCAGTATTTT. Translation gives CASSSFPRGQPNTQYF.